The clone carrying this T cell receptor (beta chain) appeared a few times. This sample is part of a study of blood T cell repertoires in COVID-19. The method was immunoSEQ multiplex PCR; TCRdb's version includes in-frame clones alone and lacks a portion of them. The sample holds 150,000 to 200,000 clones, about 85% seen once. The CDR3 runs to 15 residues. J lost 1 base, V lost 11 bases, and 11 bases had no gene match. Per the germline V gene, CDR1 is MNHEY and CDR2 is SMNVEV (reference sequence). The source material was peripheral blood. The clonotype was recovered from a man between 60 and 75 years old with active or convalescent COVID-19. The chain joins TRBV27 to TRBJ1-1; TRBD1 matches 9 bases. The CDR3 coding sequence is TGTGCCCCCAGGGCTGGACAGGGGACGAACACTGAAGCTTTCTTT. Residues: CAPRAGQGTNTEAFF.